This T cell receptor (beta chain) was sequenced in a study of beta chain features in type 1 diabetes. Study-level findings and limits: Cells with high TCR expression could be over-represented when cDNA is sequenced. The study found that naive, central memory and Treg TCRB repertoires appeared more similar in patients than in healthy donors. Researchers report that Type 1 diabetes patients had moderately but significantly shorter TCRB CDR3s across all four CD4+ subsets.

Trimming took off 3 bases at V and 2 bases at J, with 14 bases between the two ends. From germline, CDR1 is MGHDK and CDR2 SYGVNS. There are 16 residues in the CDR3. About this clone itself: Antigen specificity is unknown.

The authors reverse transcribed all of the isolated RNA, so sequencing captured expressed TCRB transcripts. Produced via immunoSEQ multiplex PCR; TCRdb's table is partial and in-frame only. This sample has some 240,000 clones, with approximately 16% found just once. The clonotype comes from a man aged 30 to 39 with type 1 diabetes. The rearrangement joins TRBV25-1 to TRBJ2-4; perhaps TRBD1 as D (5 bases). What was sequenced was naive CD4+ T cells from blood. The CDR3, as DNA: TGTGCCAGCAGTGATTGGCAGGGCGCGTCCAAAAACATTCAGTACTTC. Its protein product is CASSDWQGASKNIQYF. The full variable domain, in which reference TRBV25-1 and TRBJ2-4 provide the parts outside the CDR3, is EADIYQTPRYLVIGTGKKITLECSQTMGHDKMYWYQQDPGMELHLIHYSYGVNSTEKGDLSSESTVSRIRTEHFPLTLESARPSHTSQYLCASSDWQGASKNIQYFGAGTRLSVL.